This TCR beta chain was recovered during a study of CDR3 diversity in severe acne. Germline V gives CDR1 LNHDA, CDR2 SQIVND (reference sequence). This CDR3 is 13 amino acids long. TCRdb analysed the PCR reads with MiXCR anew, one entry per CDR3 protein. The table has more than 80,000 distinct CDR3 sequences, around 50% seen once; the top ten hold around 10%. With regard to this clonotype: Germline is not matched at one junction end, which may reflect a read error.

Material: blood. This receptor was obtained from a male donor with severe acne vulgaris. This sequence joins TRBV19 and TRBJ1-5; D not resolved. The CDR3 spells CASSLRVNPPQHF. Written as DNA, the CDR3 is TGTGCCAGTAGTCTCAGAGTCAATCCGCCCCAGCATTTT. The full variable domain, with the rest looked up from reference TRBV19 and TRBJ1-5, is DGGITQSPKYLFRKEGQNVTLSCEQNLNHDAMYWYRQDPGQGLRLIYYSQIVNDFQKGDIAEGYSVSREKKESFPLTVTSAQKNPTAFYLCASSLRVNPPQHFGDGTRLSIL.